Included here is one TCR beta chain sequence, with context. Its antigen is not known. The sample is drawn from a study of naive and memory T cell subsets. General study points: Over 85% of naive TCR sequences appeared only once, unlike memory subsets.

Both TRBC1 and TRBC2 were covered by a beta constant-region primer of two equimolar oligonucleotides. A 12-nucleotide UMI and the SP2 primer were added to the cDNA 3' end by oligonucleotide ligation. TCRdb reprocessed the UMI-ligation and nested PCR reads with MiXCR, giving one entry per CDR3 protein. This table has approximately 85,000 distinct CDR3 sequences, more than 6.5% appearing once. V was trimmed by 4 bases and J by 4 bases, leaving 19 bases between them. This CDR3 comprises 16 residues. CDR1 LGHDT and CDR2 YNNKEL come from the germline V gene (reference sequence). CMV status came from CD4+ IFNgamma after overnight CMV lysate stimulation. Sequential positive selection took CD4 T cells first, then CD8 T cells.

The sequenced material came from central memory CD4+ T cells from blood. The gene calls are TRBV3-1 and TRBJ1-2; TRBD1 is a possible D gene (6 bases). This sequence was found in a human donor in good health. The CDR3 nucleotides are TGTGCCAGCAGCCTAGCCACTCTGCAGGGGCTCTATGGCTACACCTTC. Translated, it gives CASSLATLQGLYGYTF.